The rows below give T cell receptor beta chains drawn from one sample of a study of T cells after yellow fever vaccination. TCRdb redid the calling of the 5' RACE reads with MiXCR, one entry per CDR3 protein. Of approximately 260,000 distinct CDR3 sequences in the sample, around 4.9% were seen once. Sequenced material: CD4+ T cells sorted from PBMCs, taken on the day of the yellow fever booster vaccination. The receptors shown here come from a man between 18 and 35 years old who received the YFV17D yellow fever vaccine. Each CDR3 is given with its conserved first and last residue. Fields, in order: V gene, clone size, D gene, J gene, CDR3 protein, CDR3 DNA. The D gene is left open where the match is weak. Rows may omit the clone size; those that give it use once, few, many or a size class.

TRBV2	NA	TRBD1	TRBJ1-1	CASRAGTGGSEAFF	TGTGCCAGCAGAGCCGGGACAGGGGGCTCTGAAGCTTTCTTT
TRBV7-3	NA	NA	TRBJ2-3	CASSLGGARDTQYF	TGTGCCAGCAGCTTAGGAGGGGCGAGGGATACGCAGTATTTT
TRBV20-1	NA	NA	TRBJ1-6	CSARDPRGNSPLHF	TGCAGTGCTAGAGATCCCCGAGGGAATTCACCCCTCCACTTT
TRBV12-3/TRBV12-4	few	TRBD2	TRBJ2-2	CATSVRTSVSTGELFF	TGTGCCACCTCTGTTAGGACTAGCGTCTCCACCGGGGAGCTGTTTTTT
TRBV20-1	many	TRBD2	TRBJ2-5	CSAQRGWETQYF	TGCAGTGCTCAGCGGGGGTGGGAGACCCAGTACTTC
TRBV3-1	many	TRBD1	TRBJ2-1	CASSRRDSSYNEQFF	TGTGCCAGCAGCCGCCGGGACAGCTCCTACAATGAGCAGTTCTTC
TRBV5-6	few	NA	TRBJ1-1	CASSLPGGTNEAFF	TGTGCCAGCAGCCTCCCGGGGGGTACCAATGAAGCTTTCTTT
TRBV11-2	few	NA	TRBJ2-3	CASSLDLAQYF	TGTGCCAGCAGCTTAGACCTCGCGCAGTATTTT
TRBV9	NA	NA	TRBJ2-3	CASSPQGIHTDTQYF	TGTGCCAGCAGCCCCCAGGGGATACACACAGATACGCAGTATTTT
TRBV20-1	NA	NA	TRBJ2-7	CSARGPSLEQYF	TGCAGTGCTAGAGGACCCAGTTTGGAGCAGTACTTC
TRBV5-4	NA	NA	TRBJ1-1	CASSLFGTEAFF	TGTGCCAGCAGCTTGTTTGGAACTGAAGCTTTCTTT
TRBV12-3/TRBV12-4	many	TRBD2	TRBJ2-7	CASTQPGLGPLEQYF	TGTGCCAGCACTCAGCCAGGACTAGGGCCTCTCGAGCAGTACTTC
TRBV5-1	NA	TRBD1	TRBJ2-1	CASSTWDRGDNDNEQFF	TGCGCCAGCAGCACCTGGGACAGGGGGGATAACGACAATGAGCAGTTCTTC
TRBV20-1	many	NA	TRBJ1-1	CSARSTEAFF	TGCAGTGCAAGGTCCACTGAAGCTTTCTTT
TRBV4-3	many	NA	TRBJ1-2	CASSQDRAGDGYTF	TGCGCCAGCAGCCAAGATAGGGCAGGGGATGGCTACACCTTC
TRBV5-1	few	NA	TRBJ2-5	CASSLLAVQETQYF	TGCGCCAGCAGCTTGTTGGCTGTTCAAGAGACCCAGTACTTC
TRBV7-9	few	TRBD1	TRBJ2-3	CASSLGGDSRKWTDTQYF	TGTGCCAGCAGCTTAGGTGGGGACAGCCGGAAGTGGACAGATACGCAGTATTTT
TRBV5-1	many	TRBD2	TRBJ2-1	CASSFEAGTEQFF	TGCGCCAGCAGCTTCGAAGCGGGGACTGAGCAGTTCTTC
TRBV10-1	few	NA	TRBJ1-1	CASSEGIGGAEAFF	TGCGCCAGCAGTGAAGGAATAGGGGGTGCTGAAGCTTTCTTT
TRBV28	few	NA	TRBJ1-4	CAIPHPGNNEKLFF	TGTGCCATACCGCACCCAGGGAATAATGAAAAACTGTTTTTT